The TCR beta chain under discussion was sequenced for a study of CD4 T cells in relation to SARS-CoV-2 and coronaviruses. Study-level background: PBMCs were cultured with antigen for roughly nine days before TCR beta sequencing. The HLA restriction of the shared crossreactive spike epitopes was mapped.

This clone was found a few times. Its antigen is as yet unknown. The protocol was immunoSEQ multiplex PCR, while the TCRdb copy is restricted to in-frame clones and leaves out a portion. This table has some 26,000 clones, 74% appearing once. Germline loops: CDR1 MNHEY, CDR2 SVGAGI. The CDR3 sequence is 15 residues long. After removal of 7 bases from V and 8 bases from J, the junction contained 8 bases not matched to a gene. CD4+ T cells from unexposed donors were obtained before the COVID-19 pandemic (2011-2018). CD4+ T cells were isolated from the cells after roughly 11 days of culture. Fresh IL-2 medium replaced half the medium on days 3 and 7. General study points: In 55% to 75% of donors, memory CD4+ clonotypes crossrecognized SARS-CoV-2 and at least one common cold coronavirus spike.

The source is a human donor in good health. The sequencing input was CD4+ T cells from PBMCs, cultured in vitro. V usage is TRBV6-5 and J usage is TRBJ2-2; 12 bases match TRBD2. The CDR3 nucleotides are TGTGCCAGCACCAAGACTAGCGGGAGAATTGGGGAGCTGTTTTTT. It yields the protein CASTKTSGRIGELFF.